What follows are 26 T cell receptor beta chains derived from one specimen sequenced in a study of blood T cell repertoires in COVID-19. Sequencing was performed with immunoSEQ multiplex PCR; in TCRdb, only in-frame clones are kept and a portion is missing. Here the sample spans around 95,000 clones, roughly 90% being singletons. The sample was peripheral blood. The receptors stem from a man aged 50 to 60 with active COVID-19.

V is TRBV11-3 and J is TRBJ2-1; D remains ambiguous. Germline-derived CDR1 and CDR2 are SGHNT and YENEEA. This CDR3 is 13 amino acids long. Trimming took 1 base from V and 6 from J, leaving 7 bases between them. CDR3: CASSLVSGNEQFF. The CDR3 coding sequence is TGTGCCAGCAGCTTAGTCTCAGGCAATGAGCAGTTCTTC.

The CDR3 region has the DNA TGTGCCATCAGTGAGTCCGTGGCAGGCTCGAGCTACGAGCAGTACTTC. Amino acids: CAISESVAGSSYEQYF. The V and J genes are TRBV10-3 and TRBJ2-7; D unresolved. The germline V gene encodes CDR1 ENHRY and CDR2 SYGVKD. This CDR3 is built from 16 residues. With 0 bases removed from V and 3 bases from J, the gap between germline ends came to 15 bases.

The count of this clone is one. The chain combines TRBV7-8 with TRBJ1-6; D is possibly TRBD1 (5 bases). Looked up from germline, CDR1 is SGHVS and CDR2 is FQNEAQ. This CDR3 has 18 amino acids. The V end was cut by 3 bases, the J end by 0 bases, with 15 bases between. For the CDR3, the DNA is TGTGCCAGCAGCTTTCGGCAGGGCCCGAGCTCCTATAATTCACCCCTCCACTTT. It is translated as CASSFRQGPSSYNSPLHF.

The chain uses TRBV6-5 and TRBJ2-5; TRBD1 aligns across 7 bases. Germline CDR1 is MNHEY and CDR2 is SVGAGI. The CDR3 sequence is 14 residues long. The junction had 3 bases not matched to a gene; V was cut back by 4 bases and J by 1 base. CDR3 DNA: TGTGCCAGCAGTTGGGACAGCCTCCAAGAGACCCAGTACTTC. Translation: CASSWDSLQETQYF.

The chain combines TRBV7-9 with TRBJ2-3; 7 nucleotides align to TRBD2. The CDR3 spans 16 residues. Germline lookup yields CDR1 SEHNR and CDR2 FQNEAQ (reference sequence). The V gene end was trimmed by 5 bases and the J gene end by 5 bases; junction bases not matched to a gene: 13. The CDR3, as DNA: TGTGCCAGCAGCCCCTGGCGTGGAAGCGGGAAAGATACGCAGTATTTT. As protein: CASSPWRGSGKDTQYF.

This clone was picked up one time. The CDR3 nucleotides read TGTGCCAGCTCAAACGCCGCGACAGGGCCGGGGTCACCCCTCCACTTT. Translating gives CASSNAATGPGSPLHF. The rearrangement uses TRBV18 and TRBJ1-6; 7 bases align to TRBD1. CDR3 length: 16 amino acids. Germline V lookup: CDR1 KGHSH, CDR2 LQKENI. V shed 5 bases and J 10 bases; nucleotides not matched to a gene: 14.

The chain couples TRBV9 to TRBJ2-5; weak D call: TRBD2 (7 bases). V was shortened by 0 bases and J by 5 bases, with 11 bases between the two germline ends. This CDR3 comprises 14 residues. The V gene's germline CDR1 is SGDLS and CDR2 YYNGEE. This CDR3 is CASSVGGGYETQYF. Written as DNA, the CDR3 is TGTGCCAGCAGCGTAGGCGGGGGCTATGAGACCCAGTACTTC.

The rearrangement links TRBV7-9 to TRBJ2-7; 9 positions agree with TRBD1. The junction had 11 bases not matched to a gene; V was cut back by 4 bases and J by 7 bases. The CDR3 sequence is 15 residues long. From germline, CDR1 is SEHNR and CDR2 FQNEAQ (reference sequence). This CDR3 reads CASSSRDRDVLEQYF. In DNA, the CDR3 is TGTGCCAGCAGCTCCCGGGACAGGGACGTTCTGGAGCAGTACTTC.

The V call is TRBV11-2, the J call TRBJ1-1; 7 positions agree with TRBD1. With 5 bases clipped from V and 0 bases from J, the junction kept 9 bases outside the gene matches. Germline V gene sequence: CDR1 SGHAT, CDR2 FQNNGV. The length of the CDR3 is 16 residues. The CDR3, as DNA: TGTGCCAGCAGCGTTAAAAGGGGACAGATGAACACTGAAGCTTTCTTT. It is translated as CASSVKRGQMNTEAFF.

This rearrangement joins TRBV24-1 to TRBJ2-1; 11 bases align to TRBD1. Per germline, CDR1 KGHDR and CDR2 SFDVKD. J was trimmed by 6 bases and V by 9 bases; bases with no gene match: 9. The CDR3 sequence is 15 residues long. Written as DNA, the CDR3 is TGTGCCACCGGGACAGGGGGTGCGGAAACCAATGAGCAGTTCTTC. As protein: CATGTGGAETNEQFF.

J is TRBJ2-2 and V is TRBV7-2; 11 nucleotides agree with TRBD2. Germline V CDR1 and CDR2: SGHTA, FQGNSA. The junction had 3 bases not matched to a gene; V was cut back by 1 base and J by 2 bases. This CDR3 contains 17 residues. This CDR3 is CASSLGLAGGNTGELFF. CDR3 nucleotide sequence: TGTGCCAGCAGCTTAGGTCTAGCGGGAGGTAACACCGGGGAGCTGTTTTTT.

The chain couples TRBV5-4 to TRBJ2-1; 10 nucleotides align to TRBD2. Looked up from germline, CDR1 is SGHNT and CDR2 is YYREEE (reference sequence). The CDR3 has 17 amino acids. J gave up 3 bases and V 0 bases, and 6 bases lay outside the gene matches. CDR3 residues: CASSLGLLAGGYNEQFF. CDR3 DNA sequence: TGTGCCAGCAGCTTGGGTCTTTTAGCGGGAGGCTACAATGAGCAGTTCTTC.

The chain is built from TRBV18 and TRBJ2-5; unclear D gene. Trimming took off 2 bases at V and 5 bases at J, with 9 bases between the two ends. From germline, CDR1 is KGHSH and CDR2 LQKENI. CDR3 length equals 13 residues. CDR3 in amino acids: CASSPGLIETQYF. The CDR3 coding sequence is TGTGCCAGCTCACCAGGGCTAATCGAGACCCAGTACTTC.

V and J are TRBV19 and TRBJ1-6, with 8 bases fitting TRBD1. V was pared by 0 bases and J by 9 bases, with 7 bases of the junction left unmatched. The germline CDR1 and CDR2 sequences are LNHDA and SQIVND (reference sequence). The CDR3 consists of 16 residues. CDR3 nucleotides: TGTGCCAGTAGTATAGAGACAGGGGTCGGGGTTTCACCCCTCCACTTT. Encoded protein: CASSIETGVGVSPLHF.

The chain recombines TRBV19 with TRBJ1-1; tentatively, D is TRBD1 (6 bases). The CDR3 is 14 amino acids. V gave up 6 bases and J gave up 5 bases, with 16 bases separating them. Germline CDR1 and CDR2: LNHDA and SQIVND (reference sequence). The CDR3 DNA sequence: TGTGCCAGTAGCGAGCTCAGGGGCGGGACTGAAGCTTTCTTT. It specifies CASSELRGGTEAFF.

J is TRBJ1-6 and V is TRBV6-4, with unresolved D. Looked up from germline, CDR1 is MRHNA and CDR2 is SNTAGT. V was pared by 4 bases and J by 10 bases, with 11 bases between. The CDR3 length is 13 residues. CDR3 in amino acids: CASSAGEGSPLHF. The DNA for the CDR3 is TGTGCCAGCAGTGCCGGGGAGGGCTCACCCCTCCACTTT.

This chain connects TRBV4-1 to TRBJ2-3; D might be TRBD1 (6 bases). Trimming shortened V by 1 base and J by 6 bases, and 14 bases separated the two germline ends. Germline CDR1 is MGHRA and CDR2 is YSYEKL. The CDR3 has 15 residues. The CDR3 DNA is TGCGCCAGCAGCCAAGCGTGGGGGCGCGTGGATACGCAGTATTTT. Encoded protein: CASSQAWGRVDTQYF.

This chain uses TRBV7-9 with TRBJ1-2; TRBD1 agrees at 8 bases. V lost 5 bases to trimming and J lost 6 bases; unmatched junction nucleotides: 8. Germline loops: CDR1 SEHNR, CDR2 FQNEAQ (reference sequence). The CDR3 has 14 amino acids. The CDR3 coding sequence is TGTGCCAGCAGCGATTACCTACAGGGGGATGGCTACACCTTC. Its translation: CASSDYLQGDGYTF.

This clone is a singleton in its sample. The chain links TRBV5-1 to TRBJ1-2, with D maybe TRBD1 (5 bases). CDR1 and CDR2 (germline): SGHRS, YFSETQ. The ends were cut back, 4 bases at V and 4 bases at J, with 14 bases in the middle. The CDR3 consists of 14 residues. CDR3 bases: TGCGCCAGCAGCCTTGAATCAGGGCTCTATGGCTACACCTTC. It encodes CASSLESGLYGYTF.

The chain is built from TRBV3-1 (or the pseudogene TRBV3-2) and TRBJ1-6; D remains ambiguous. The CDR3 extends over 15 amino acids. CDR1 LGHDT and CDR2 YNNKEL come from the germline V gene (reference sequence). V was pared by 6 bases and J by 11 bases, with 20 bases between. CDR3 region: CASSLAPSSGAPLHF. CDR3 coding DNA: TGTGCCAGCAGTCTTGCCCCGAGTAGTGGAGCACCCCTCCACTTT.

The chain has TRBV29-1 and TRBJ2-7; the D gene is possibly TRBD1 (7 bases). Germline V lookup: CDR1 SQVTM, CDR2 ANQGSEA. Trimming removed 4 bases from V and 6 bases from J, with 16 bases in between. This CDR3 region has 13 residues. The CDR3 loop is CSVVRAGGGEQYF. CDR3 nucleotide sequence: TGCAGCGTTGTTCGGGCAGGGGGAGGCGAGCAGTACTTC.

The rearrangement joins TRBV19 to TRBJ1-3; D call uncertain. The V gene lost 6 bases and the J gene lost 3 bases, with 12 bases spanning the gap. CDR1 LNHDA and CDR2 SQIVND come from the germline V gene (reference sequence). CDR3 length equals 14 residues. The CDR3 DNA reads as TGTGCCAGTAGAAATACGGTATATGGAAACACCATATATTTT. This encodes CASRNTVYGNTIYF.

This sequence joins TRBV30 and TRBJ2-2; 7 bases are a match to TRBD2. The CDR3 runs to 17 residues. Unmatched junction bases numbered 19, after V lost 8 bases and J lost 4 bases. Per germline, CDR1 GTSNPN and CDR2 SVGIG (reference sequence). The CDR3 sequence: CAESPTPAGSSTGELFF. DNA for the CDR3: TGTGCCGAGAGTCCCACTCCAGCGGGATCGAGCACCGGGGAGCTGTTTTTT.

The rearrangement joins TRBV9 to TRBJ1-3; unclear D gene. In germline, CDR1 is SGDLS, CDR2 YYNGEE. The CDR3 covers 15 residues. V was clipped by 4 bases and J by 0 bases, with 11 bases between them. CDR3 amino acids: CASSPTGFSGNTIYF. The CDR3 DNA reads TGTGCCAGCAGCCCAACGGGTTTCTCTGGAAACACCATATATTTT.

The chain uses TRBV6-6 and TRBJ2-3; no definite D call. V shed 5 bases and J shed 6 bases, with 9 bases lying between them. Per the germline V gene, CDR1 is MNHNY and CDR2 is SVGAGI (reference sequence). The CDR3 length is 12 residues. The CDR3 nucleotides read TGTGCCAGCAGTCCTCTCGGGGATACGCAGTATTTT. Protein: CASSPLGDTQYF.

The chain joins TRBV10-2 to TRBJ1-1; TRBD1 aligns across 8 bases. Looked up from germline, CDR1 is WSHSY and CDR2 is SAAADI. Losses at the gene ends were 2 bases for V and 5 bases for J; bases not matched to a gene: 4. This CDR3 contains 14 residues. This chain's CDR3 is CASSENRGWTEAFF. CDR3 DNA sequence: TGCGCCAGCAGTGAGAACAGGGGGTGGACTGAAGCTTTCTTT.